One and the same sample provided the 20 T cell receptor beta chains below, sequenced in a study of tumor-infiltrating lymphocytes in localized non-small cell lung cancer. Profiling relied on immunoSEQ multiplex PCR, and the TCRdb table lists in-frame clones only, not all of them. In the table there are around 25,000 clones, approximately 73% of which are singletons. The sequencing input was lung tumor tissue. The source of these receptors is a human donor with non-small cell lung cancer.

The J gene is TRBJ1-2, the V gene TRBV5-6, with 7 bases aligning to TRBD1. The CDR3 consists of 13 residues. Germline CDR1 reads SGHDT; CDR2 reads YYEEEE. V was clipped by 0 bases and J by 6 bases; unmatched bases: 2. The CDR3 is CASSLDRGNGYTF. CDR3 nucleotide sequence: TGTGCCAGCAGCTTGGACAGGGGTAATGGCTACACCTTC. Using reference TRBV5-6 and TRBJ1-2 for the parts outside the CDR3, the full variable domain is DAGVTQSPTHLIKTRGQQVTLRCSPKSGHDTVSWYQQALGQGPQFIFQYYEEEERQRGNFPDRFSGHQFPNYSSELNVNALLLGDSALYLCASSLDRGNGYTFGSGTRLTVV.

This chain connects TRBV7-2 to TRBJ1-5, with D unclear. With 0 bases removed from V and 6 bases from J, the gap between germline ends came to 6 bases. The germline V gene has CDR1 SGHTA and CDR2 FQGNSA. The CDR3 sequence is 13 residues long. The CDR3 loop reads CASSLAQSQPQHF. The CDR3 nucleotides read TGTGCCAGCAGCTTAGCGCAGAGTCAGCCCCAGCATTTT.

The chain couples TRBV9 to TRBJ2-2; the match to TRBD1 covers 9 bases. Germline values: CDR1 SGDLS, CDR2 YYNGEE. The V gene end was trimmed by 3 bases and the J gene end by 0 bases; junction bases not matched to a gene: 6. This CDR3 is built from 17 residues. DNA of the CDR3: TGTGCCAGCAGCGCCCGACAGGGGGGTGCGAACACCGGGGAGCTGTTTTTT. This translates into CASSARQGGANTGELFF. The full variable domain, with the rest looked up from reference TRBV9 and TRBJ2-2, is DSGVTQTPKHLITATGQRVTLRCSPRSGDLSVYWYQQSLDQGLQFLIQYYNGEERAKGNILERFSAQQFPDLHSELNLSSLELGDSALYFCASSARQGGANTGELFFGEGSRLTVL.

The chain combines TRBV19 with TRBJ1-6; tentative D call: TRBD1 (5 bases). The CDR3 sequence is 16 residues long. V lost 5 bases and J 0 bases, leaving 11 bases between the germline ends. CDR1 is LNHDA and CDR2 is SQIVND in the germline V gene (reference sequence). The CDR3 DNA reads TGTGCCAGTAGTGACAAACAGGACTCCTATAATTCACCCCTCCACTTT. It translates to CASSDKQDSYNSPLHF.

CDR3 DNA sequence: TGTGCCAGCTCACCCGCGCCCCGCTATAGCGGGGGCACAGATACGCAGTATTTT. It specifies CASSPAPRYSGGTDTQYF. The chain carries TRBV18 and TRBJ2-3, with 8 bases aligning to TRBD2. V was clipped by 3 bases and J by 1 base; unmatched bases: 12. CDR3 length: 18 amino acids. Germline V gene lookup returns CDR1 KGHSH and CDR2 LQKENI.

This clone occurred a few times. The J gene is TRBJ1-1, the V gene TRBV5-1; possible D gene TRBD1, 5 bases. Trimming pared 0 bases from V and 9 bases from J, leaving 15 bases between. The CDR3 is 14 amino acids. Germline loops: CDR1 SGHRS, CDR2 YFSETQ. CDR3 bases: TGCGCCAGCAGCTTGGGGGCGGGACCTTCCCAAGCTTTCTTT. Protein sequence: CASSLGAGPSQAFF.

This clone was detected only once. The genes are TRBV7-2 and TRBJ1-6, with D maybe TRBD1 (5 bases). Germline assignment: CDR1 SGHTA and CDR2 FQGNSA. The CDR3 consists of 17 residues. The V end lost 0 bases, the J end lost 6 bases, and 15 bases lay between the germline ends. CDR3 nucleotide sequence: TGTGCCAGCAGCTTAGCGCGGGGAGGGGCGAGTAATTCACCCCTCCACTTT. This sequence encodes CASSLARGGASNSPLHF.

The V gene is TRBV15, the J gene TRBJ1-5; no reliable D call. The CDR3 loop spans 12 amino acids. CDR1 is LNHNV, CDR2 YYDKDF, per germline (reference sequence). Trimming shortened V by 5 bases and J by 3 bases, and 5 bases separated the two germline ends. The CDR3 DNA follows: TGTGCCACCAGCCCTCCCAATCAGCCCCAGCATTTT. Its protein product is CATSPPNQPQHF.

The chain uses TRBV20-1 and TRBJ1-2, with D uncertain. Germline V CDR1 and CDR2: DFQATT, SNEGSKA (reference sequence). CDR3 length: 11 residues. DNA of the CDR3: TGCAGCGCTTACTCGGGGTATGGCTACACCTTC. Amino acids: CSAYSGYGYTF.

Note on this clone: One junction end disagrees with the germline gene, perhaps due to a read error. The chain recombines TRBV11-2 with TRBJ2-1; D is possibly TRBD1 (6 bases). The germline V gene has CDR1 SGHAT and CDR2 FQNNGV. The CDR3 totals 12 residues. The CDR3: CASSVRDKEQFF. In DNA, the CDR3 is TGTGCCAGCAGCGTTAGGGACAAGGAGCAGTTCTTC.

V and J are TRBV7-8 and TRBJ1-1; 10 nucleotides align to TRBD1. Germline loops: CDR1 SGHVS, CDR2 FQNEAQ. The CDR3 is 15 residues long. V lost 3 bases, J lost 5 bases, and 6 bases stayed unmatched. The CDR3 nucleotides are TGTGCCAGCAGCTTCACCGGGACAGGGGAGACTGAAGCTTTCTTT. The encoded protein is CASSFTGTGETEAFF.

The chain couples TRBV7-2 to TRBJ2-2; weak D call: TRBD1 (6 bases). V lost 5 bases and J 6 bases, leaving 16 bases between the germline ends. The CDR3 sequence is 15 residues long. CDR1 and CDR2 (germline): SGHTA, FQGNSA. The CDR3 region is CASSTQTGVAGELFF. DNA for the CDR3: TGTGCCAGCAGCACCCAGACAGGTGTGGCCGGGGAGCTGTTTTTT.

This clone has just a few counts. This CDR3 reads CASSEEGPNEKLFF. The CDR3 coding sequence is TGTGCCAGCAGTGAGGAGGGACCTAATGAAAAACTGTTTTTT. The chain employs TRBV25-1 and TRBJ1-4; possible D gene TRBD1, 5 bases. The CDR3 is made up of 14 amino acids. The V gene lost 3 bases and the J gene lost 3 bases, with 8 bases spanning the gap. Germline V gives CDR1 MGHDK, CDR2 SYGVNS.

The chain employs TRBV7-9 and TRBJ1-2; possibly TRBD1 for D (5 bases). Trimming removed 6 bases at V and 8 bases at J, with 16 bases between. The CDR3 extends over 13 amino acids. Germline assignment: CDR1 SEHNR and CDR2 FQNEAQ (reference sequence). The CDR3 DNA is TGTGCCAGCAGTCCTCCGGGGGATCAGGGCTACACCTTC. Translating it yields CASSPPGDQGYTF.

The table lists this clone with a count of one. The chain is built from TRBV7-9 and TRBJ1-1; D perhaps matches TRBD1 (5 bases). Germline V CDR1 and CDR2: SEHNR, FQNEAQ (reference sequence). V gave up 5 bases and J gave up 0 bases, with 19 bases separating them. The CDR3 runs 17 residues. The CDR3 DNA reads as TGTGCCAGCAGCGGACAACCGACAGCGCGTATGAACACTGAAGCTTTCTTT. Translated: CASSGQPTARMNTEAFF.

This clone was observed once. This CDR3 is CASSPSVGRLDSPLHF. DNA for the CDR3: TGTGCCAGCTCACCATCAGTCGGCAGGTTGGACTCACCCCTCCACTTT. V gene TRBV18 combines with J gene TRBJ1-6; D gene ambiguous. This CDR3 spans 16 amino acids. CDR1 is KGHSH, CDR2 LQKENI, per germline. V shed 2 bases and J shed 10 bases, with 18 bases lying between them.

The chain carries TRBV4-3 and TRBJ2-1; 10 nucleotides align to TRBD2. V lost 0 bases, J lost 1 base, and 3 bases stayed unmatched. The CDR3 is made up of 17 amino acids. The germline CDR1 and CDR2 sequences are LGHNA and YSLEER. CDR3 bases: TGCGCCAGCAGCCAAGAAGCTAGCGGGGGTTCCTACAATGAGCAGTTCTTC. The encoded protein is CASSQEASGGSYNEQFF.

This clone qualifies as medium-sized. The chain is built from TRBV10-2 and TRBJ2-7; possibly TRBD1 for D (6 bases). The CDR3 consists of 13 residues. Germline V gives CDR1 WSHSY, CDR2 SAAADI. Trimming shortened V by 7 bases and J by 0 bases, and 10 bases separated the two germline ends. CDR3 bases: TGCGCCAGCAAGACAGGTAGCTCCTACGAGCAGTACTTC. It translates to CASKTGSSYEQYF.

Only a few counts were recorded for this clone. The CDR3 coding sequence is TGTGCCAGCAGCCCCGGGGCCGGGGAAACAGATACGCAGTATTTT. Protein sequence: CASSPGAGETDTQYF. V and J are TRBV7-6 and TRBJ2-3; the D call may be TRBD1 or TRBD2 (5 bases each). Per germline, CDR1 SGHVS and CDR2 FNYEAQ. The V gene lost 5 bases and the J gene lost 3 bases, with 15 bases spanning the gap. This CDR3 spans 15 amino acids.

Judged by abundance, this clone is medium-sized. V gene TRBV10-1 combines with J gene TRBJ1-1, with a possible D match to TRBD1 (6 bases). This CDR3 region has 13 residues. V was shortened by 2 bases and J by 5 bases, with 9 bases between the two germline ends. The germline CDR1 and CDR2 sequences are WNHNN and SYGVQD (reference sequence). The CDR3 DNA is TGCGCCAGCAGTGAGAACAGGGTGACTGAAGCTTTCTTT. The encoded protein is CASSENRVTEAFF.